Listed below are T cell receptor beta chains from one sample, sequenced in a study of blood T cells in healthy people across ages. TCRdb recomputed calls from the 5' RACE reads with MiXCR, one row per CDR3 protein. The sample lists over 600,000 distinct CDR3 sequences; about 43% were seen once. The sample consisted of blood. Source of these receptors: a man older than 75 in good health. Both conserved end residues are part of each CDR3. A D gene is named only where the DNA matches it firmly. Some rows have no size entry. The others give once, few or many, or a class for an expanded clone.

-	TRBV29-1	12	TRBJ1-1	few	TGCAGCGTTGAAAGGGGGATCCCTGAAGCTTTCTTT	CSVERGIPEAFF
-	TRBV29-1	13	TRBJ1-2	-	TGCAGCGTTGTGGGGGAGACAGCGCATGGCTACACCTTC	CSVVGETAHGYTF
TRBD1	TRBV4-3	19	TRBJ1-4	-	TGCGCCAGCAGCCAAGATATGACAGGGGGCACTGGAACTAATGAAAAACTGTTTTTT	CASSQDMTGGTGTNEKLFF
TRBD1	TRBV6-2/TRBV6-3	16	TRBJ1-1	-	TGTGCCAGCAGGGATACCGGGACAGGGACGAACACTGAAGCTTTCTTT	CASRDTGTGTNTEAFF
TRBD1	TRBV12-5	15	TRBJ2-1	-	TGTGCTAGTGGTTTGGGGCAGGGGGATTACAATGAGCAGTTCTTC	CASGLGQGDYNEQFF
TRBD2	TRBV29-1	15	TRBJ2-3	many	TGCAGCTTCGTCCCCAGCGGGGTCCCCACAGATACGCAGTATTTT	CSFVPSGVPTDTQYF
TRBD2	TRBV20-1	15	TRBJ2-7	-	TGCAGTGCTCCTCTAGTGACTAGCGGCACCTACGAGCAGTACTTC	CSAPLVTSGTYEQYF
-	TRBV12-3/TRBV12-4	15	TRBJ2-1	many	TGTGCCAGCAGCTTTACAGGGCGGTCCTACAATGAGCAGTTCTTC	CASSFTGRSYNEQFF
TRBD1	TRBV2	14	TRBJ2-7	-	TGTGCCGGCAGGAGGACAGGTCCTATCGACGAGCAGTACTTC	CAGRRTGPIDEQYF
-	TRBV7-6	14	TRBJ1-3	few	TGTGCCAGCAGTTCGAGTCAGGGGGGAAACACCATATATTTT	CASSSSQGGNTIYF
TRBD2	TRBV20-1	12	TRBJ2-1	few	TGCAGTGCTAGAGGGGGACCGGGGGGGTCGTTCTTC	CSARGGPGGSFF
TRBD1	TRBV9	16	TRBJ2-1	-	TGTGCCAGCAGCGTAGTGGCGTCGGGACAGGCCTTGGAGCAGTTCTTC	CASSVVASGQALEQFF
-	TRBV12-5	14	TRBJ1-5	-	TGTGCTAGTGCTGCCTCGACAGGTGGTCAGCCCCAGCATTTT	CASAASTGGQPQHF
-	TRBV25-1	14	TRBJ2-6	few	TGTGCCAGCATGTACGGGGCTGGGGCCAACGTCCTGACTTTC	CASMYGAGANVLTF
TRBD2	TRBV20-1	15	TRBJ2-5	-	TGCAGTGCTAGAGATGGCGGGAGGGCGTACAATGAGCAGTACTTC	CSARDGGRAYNEQYF
-	TRBV3-1	12	TRBJ2-3	few	TGTGCCAGCAGCCAAGAGCCAGATACGCAGTATTTT	CASSQEPDTQYF
TRBD1	TRBV5-1	15	TRBJ2-3	-	TGCGCCAGCAGCTTGACAGGGGCTATCACAGATACGCAGTATTTT	CASSLTGAITDTQYF
-	TRBV20-1	11	TRBJ2-7	-	TGCAGTGGGGCTAGCACCTACGAGCAGTACTTC	CSGASTYEQYF
-	TRBV5-1	14	TRBJ1-1	-	TGCGCCAGCAGCTTGGAAAGGGGAGGCACTGAAGCTTTCTTT	CASSLERGGTEAFF
TRBD2	TRBV6-6	14	TRBJ2-7	few	TGTGCCAGCACCAAGCGGGGGGACTTCTACGAGCAGTACTTC	CASTKRGDFYEQYF
-	TRBV10-3	16	TRBJ2-5	many	TGTGCCATCAGTGAGGATAGCCCGCGGAGCGGTGAGACCCAGTACTTC	CAISEDSPRSGETQYF
-	TRBV20-1	13	TRBJ2-1	few	TGCAGTGCTAGAGGTTTTCAGTACAATGAGCAGTTCTTC	CSARGFQYNEQFF
-	TRBV6-5	15	TRBJ1-1	few	TGTGCCAGCAGTTACCAAGGGACACCAAACACTGAAGCTTTCTTT	CASSYQGTPNTEAFF
TRBD2	TRBV29-1	14	TRBJ2-7	many	TGCAGCGTCATGACTAGCGGAATACTATTGGGGCAGTACTTC	CSVMTSGILLGQYF
-	TRBV4-2	17	TRBJ1-1	-	TGTGCCAGCAGCCAAGGGTCAGTGGCCGAAGATCTGACTGAAGCTTTCTTT	CASSQGSVAEDLTEAFF
TRBD1	TRBV6-5	16	TRBJ2-7	few	TGTGCCAGCAGCCCGAGAGGACAGGGGGCCTCCTCCGAGCAGTACTTC	CASSPRGQGASSEQYF
TRBD1	TRBV20-1	13	TRBJ1-1	-	TGCAGTGCGGCCGGGACAGGGGGAACTGAAGCTTTCTTT	CSAAGTGGTEAFF
-	TRBV12-3/TRBV12-4	14	TRBJ2-5	-	TGTGCCAGCAGCCCCCACCTTGGCCCTACGTCGCAGTACTTC	CASSPHLGPTSQYF
TRBD2	TRBV7-3	16	TRBJ2-5	once	TGTGCCAGCAGCCCCGGACTAGCGGGAACAGCAGAGACCCAGTACTTC	CASSPGLAGTAETQYF
TRBD2	TRBV29-1	13	TRBJ2-1	-	TGCAGCGCCAGGACTAGCGGGAGTGAGGAGCAGTTCTTC	CSARTSGSEEQFF
TRBD2	TRBV20-1	14	TRBJ2-7	-	TGCAGTGCCCTAGCGACTAGCGGCTCCTACGAGCGGTACTTC	CSALATSGSYERYF
-	TRBV6-1	16	TRBJ2-6	few	TGTGCCAGCAGTGATTTGAGCCTCTCTGGGGCCAACGTCCTGACTTTC	CASSDLSLSGANVLTF
-	TRBV12-5	13	TRBJ2-2	few	TGTGCTAGTGGTTTCCAGAGGACCGGGGAGCTGTTTTTT	CASGFQRTGELFF
TRBD2	TRBV10-3	18	TRBJ2-1	few	TGTGCCATCAGTGAGTCGGGGACTAGCCCAAGGGTAGACAATGAGCAGTTCTTC	CAISESGTSPRVDNEQFF
-	TRBV7-2	15	TRBJ2-5	-	TGTGCCAGCAGCTTATGTGGGACGGTCCAAGAGACCCAGTACTTC	CASSLCGTVQETQYF
TRBD1	TRBV10-1	13	TRBJ2-4	-	TGCGCCAGCAGCTGGGACAGGCTTAGTGAGCAGTACTTC	CASSWDRLSEQYF
-	TRBV7-9	14	TRBJ2-1	few	TGTGCCAGCAGCTTAAAGGTGGGGTCCAATGAGCAGTTCTTC	CASSLKVGSNEQFF
-	TRBV20-1	14	TRBJ2-7	few	TGCAGTGCCGAGGGCGGGTCCAAAAGCTACGAGCAGTACTTC	CSAEGGSKSYEQYF
TRBD2	TRBV5-1	18	TRBJ2-7	once	TGCGCCAGCAGCCCCCTCGGGAGTAGCGGGGGCCTAGTAGGCGAGCAGTACTTC	CASSPLGSSGGLVGEQYF
-	TRBV12-3/TRBV12-4	16	TRBJ1-5	-	TGTGCCAGCAGTTTAAAGGTTGTAGGGGGCAATCAGCCCCAGCATTTT	CASSLKVVGGNQPQHF
-	TRBV29-1	13	TRBJ2-7	many	TGCAGCGTTGATTGGACAGGAGGGAGCGAGCAGTACTTC	CSVDWTGGSEQYF
-	TRBV6-2/TRBV6-3	13	TRBJ2-7	few	TGTGCCAGCACTGGACCGGACCCCTACGAGCAGTACTTC	CASTGPDPYEQYF
TRBD2	TRBV20-1	17	TRBJ2-1	-	TGCAGTGCTAGGTCTAGCGGGAGGGCCAAGACCTACAATGAGCAGTTCTTC	CSARSSGRAKTYNEQFF
TRBD2	TRBV4-2	14	TRBJ2-1	-	TGTGCCAGCAGCCATAGAGCGGGAGGTGTTGAGCAGTTCTTC	CASSHRAGGVEQFF
-	TRBV7-2	13	TRBJ1-2	-	TGTGCCAGCAGCTTATTTATCGGCTATGGCTACACCTTC	CASSLFIGYGYTF
TRBD1	TRBV29-1	12	TRBJ2-2	few	TGCAGCGGACAGGGGGACACCGGGGAGCTGTTTTTT	CSGQGDTGELFF
-	TRBV5-1	15	TRBJ2-3	-	TGCGCCAGCAGCTTGTCTTTTCCAGGCACAGATACGCAGTATTTT	CASSLSFPGTDTQYF
-	TRBV12-3/TRBV12-4	13	TRBJ2-5	-	TGTGCCAGCACCCCCCCCTGGGTCGAGACCCAGTACTTC	CASTPPWVETQYF
-	TRBV20-1	15	TRBJ2-5	-	TGCAGTGCTAGAGTCCTAGCGCTACACCAAGAGACCCAGTACTTC	CSARVLALHQETQYF
-	TRBV10-3	14	TRBJ2-3	many	TGTGCCATCAGTGAAAGGGGAGTCACAGATACGCAGTATTTT	CAISERGVTDTQYF
TRBD1	TRBV12-3/TRBV12-4	15	TRBJ2-3	few	TGTGCCACCAAACGGGGGACAGGGGATTCAGATACGCAGTATTTT	CATKRGTGDSDTQYF
-	TRBV2	10	TRBJ2-1	few	TGTGCCAGCAGTGAAGCGCTTTTGTTCTTC	CASSEALLFF
TRBD2	TRBV6-1	14	TRBJ2-5	few	TGTGCCAGCGCCCTAGCGGTAGCCGACGGGACCCAGTACTTC	CASALAVADGTQYF